The 10 T cell receptor beta chains reported below all come from one sample, sequenced in a study of blood T cell repertoires in COVID-19. TCRdb keeps only in-frame clones here, not all; method: immunoSEQ multiplex PCR. The top ten hold approximately 7.6% of the sample, which has roughly 180,000 clones, around 79% seen once. Sample: peripheral blood. These receptors all come from a woman in her sixties with COVID-19, enrolled during active disease.

This chain connects TRBV5-5 to TRBJ2-7; a weak D match, TRBD1 (7 bases). V was pared by 0 bases and J by 1 base, with 20 bases between. This CDR3 is built from 18 residues. CDR1 and CDR2 from the germline V gene are SGHKS and YYEKEE (reference sequence). CDR3 coding DNA: TGTGCCAGCAGCTTGGGGCCTCAGGGGGGTGGTATGTCCTACGAGCAGTACGTC. It is translated as CASSLGPQGGGMSYEQYV.

This clone was observed a single time. The chain links TRBV18 to TRBJ2-1, with D unresolved. The CDR3 has 14 amino acids. V shed 2 bases and J shed 4 bases, with 9 bases lying between them. Germline lookup yields CDR1 KGHSH and CDR2 LQKENI. The CDR3 DNA is TGTGCCAGCTCACCAGAGGCAAGTTACAATGAGCAGTTCTTC. Residues: CASSPEASYNEQFF.

The V and J genes are TRBV14 and TRBJ1-1; the D gene is possibly TRBD1 (6 bases). The CDR3 length is 14 residues. Germline CDR1 and CDR2: SGHDN and FVKESK. Trimming left V 0 bases short and J 6 bases short, with 11 bases between. The CDR3 nucleotides read TGTGCCAGCAGCCAAGAGCAGGGGTGGTCTGAAGCTTTCTTT. Its protein is CASSQEQGWSEAFF.

This chain joins TRBV19 and TRBJ1-1, with D maybe TRBD1 (5 bases). V was clipped by 5 bases and J by 3 bases, with 10 bases between them. Germline assignment: CDR1 LNHDA and CDR2 SQIVND (reference sequence). The CDR3 consists of 13 residues. CDR3 region: CASSYDSHTEAFF. The CDR3, as DNA: TGTGCCAGTAGTTATGACAGCCACACTGAAGCTTTCTTT.

J is TRBJ1-6 and V is TRBV4-2; 7 bases are shared with TRBD1. The CDR3 is 18 amino acids. V shed 1 base and J 11 bases; nucleotides not matched to a gene: 17. Germline V lookup: CDR1 LGHNA, CDR2 YNFKEQ. The CDR3 protein is CASSQGQGVGAGRAPLHF. CDR3 in DNA: TGTGCCAGCAGCCAAGGCCAGGGGGTGGGGGCAGGGAGAGCACCCCTCCACTTT.

This clone was recorded a few times. The V call is TRBV5-1, the J call TRBJ2-2; D is perhaps TRBD2 (6 bases). Germline V gene data show CDR1 as SGHRS and CDR2 as YFSETQ. CDR3 length equals 14 residues. The CDR3 DNA reads as TGCGCAGAAAGGGGAGGAGCTGGGACCGGGGAGCTGTTTTTT. Translation gives CAERGGAGTGELFF. Filled out from reference TRBV5-1 and TRBJ2-2, the complete variable domain reads KAGVTQTPRYLIKTRGQQVTLSCSPISGHRSVSWYQQTPGQGLQFLFEYFSETQRNKGNFPGRFSGRQFSNSRSEMNVSTLELGDSALYLCAERGGAGTGELFFGEGSRLTVL.

This clone has a handful of counts. The V call is TRBV7-9, the J call TRBJ2-3, with D perhaps matching TRBD2 (5 bases). The CDR3 is 17 amino acids. With 5 bases removed from V and 0 bases from J, the gap between germline ends came to 18 bases. In germline, CDR1 is SEHNR, CDR2 FQNEAQ (reference sequence). The CDR3 region is CASSPGERDGSTDTQYF. DNA of the CDR3: TGTGCCAGCAGCCCCGGAGAACGGGATGGGAGCACAGATACGCAGTATTTT.

This clone was seen many times. The gene calls are TRBV5-6 and TRBJ2-7; D remains ambiguous. Germline CDR1 and CDR2: SGHDT and YYEEEE. The CDR3 loop spans 14 amino acids. Trimming removed 0 bases from V and 2 bases from J, with 9 bases in between. Here the CDR3 reads CASSLGGDTYEQYF. In DNA form, the CDR3 reads TGTGCCAGCAGCTTGGGAGGAGATACCTACGAGCAGTACTTC.

CDR3 bases: TGTGCCAGCAGTTTATCGGGGAGGAATTCACCCCTCCACTTT. This sequence encodes CASSLSGRNSPLHF. The rearrangement joins TRBV27 to TRBJ1-6, with no clear D. V lost 0 bases and J lost 7, with 7 bases in between. There are 14 residues in the CDR3. The germline V gene encodes CDR1 MNHEY and CDR2 SMNVEV (reference sequence).

V gene TRBV15 combines with J gene TRBJ2-1; D might be TRBD2 (5 bases). Per the germline V gene, CDR1 is LNHNV and CDR2 is YYDKDF (reference sequence). The CDR3 is made up of 16 amino acids. The germline V and J ends were trimmed by 0 bases and 8 bases, with 17 bases remaining between them. In DNA, the CDR3 is TGTGCCACCAGCAGAGATGCGATAACTAACGGGGATGAGCAGTTCTTC. Translating gives CATSRDAITNGDEQFF. The full variable domain, with the rest looked up from reference TRBV15 and TRBJ2-1, is DAMVIQNPRYQVTQFGKPVTLSCSQTLNHNVMYWYQQKSSQAPKLLFHYYDKDFNNEADTPDNFQSRRPNTSFCFLDIRSPGLGDTAMYLCATSRDAITNGDEQFFGPGTRLTVL.